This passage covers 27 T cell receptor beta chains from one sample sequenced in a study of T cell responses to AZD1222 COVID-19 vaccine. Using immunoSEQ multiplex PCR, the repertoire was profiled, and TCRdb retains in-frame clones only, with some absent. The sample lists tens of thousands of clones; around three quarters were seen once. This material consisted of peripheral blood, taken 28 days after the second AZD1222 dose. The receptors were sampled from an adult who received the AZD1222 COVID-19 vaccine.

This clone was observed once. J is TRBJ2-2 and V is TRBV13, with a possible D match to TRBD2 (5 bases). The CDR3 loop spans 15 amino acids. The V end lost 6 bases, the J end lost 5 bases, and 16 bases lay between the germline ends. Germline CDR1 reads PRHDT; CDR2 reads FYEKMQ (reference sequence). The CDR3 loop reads CASRASTQRTGELFF. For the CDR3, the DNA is TGTGCCAGCAGAGCTAGCACCCAGAGGACCGGGGAGCTGTTTTTT.

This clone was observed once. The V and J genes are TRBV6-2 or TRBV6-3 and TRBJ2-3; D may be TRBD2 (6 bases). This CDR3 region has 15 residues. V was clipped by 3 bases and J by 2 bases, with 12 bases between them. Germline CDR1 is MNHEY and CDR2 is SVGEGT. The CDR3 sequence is CASSYMGLNTDTQYF. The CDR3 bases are TGTGCCAGCAGTTATATGGGACTCAACACAGATACGCAGTATTTT.

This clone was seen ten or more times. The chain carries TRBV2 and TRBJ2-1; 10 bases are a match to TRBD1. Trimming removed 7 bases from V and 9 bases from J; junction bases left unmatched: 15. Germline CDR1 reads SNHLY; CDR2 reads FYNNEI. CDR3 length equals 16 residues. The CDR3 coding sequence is TGTGCCAGCACTTCCCCCGGTGGACAGGGGGAGTGTGAGCAGTTCTTC. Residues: CASTSPGGQGECEQFF.

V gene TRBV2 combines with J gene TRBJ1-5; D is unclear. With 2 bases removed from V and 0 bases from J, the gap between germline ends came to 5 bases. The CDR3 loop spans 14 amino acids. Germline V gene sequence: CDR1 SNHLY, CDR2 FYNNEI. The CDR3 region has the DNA TGTGCCAGCAGTGAAATAAGTAGCAATCAGCCCCAGCATTTT. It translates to CASSEISSNQPQHF. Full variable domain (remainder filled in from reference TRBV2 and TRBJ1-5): EPEVTQTPSHQVTQMGQEVILRCVPISNHLYFYWYRQILGQKVEFLVSFYNNEISEKSEIFDDQFSVERPDGSNFTLKIRSTKLEDSAMYFCASSEISSNQPQHFGDGTRLSIL.

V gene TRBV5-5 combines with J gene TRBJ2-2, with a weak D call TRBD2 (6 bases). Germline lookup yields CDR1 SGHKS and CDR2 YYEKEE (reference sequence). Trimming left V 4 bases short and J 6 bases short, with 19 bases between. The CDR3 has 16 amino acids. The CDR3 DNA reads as TGTGCCAGCAGCCGTGATGGGAGGTCTATCGCCGGGGAGCTGTTTTTT. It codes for CASSRDGRSIAGELFF. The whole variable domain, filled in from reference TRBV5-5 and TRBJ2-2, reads DAGVTQSPTHLIKTRGQQVTLRCSPISGHKSVSWYQQVLGQGPQFIFQYYEKEERGRGNFPDRFSARQFPNYSSELNVNALLLGDSALYLCASSRDGRSIAGELFFGEGSRLTVL.

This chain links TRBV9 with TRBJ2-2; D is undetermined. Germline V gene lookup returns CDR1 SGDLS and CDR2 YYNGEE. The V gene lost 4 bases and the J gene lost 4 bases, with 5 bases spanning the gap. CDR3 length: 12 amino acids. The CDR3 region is CASSLVTGELFF. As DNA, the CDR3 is TGTGCCAGCAGCCTAGTCACCGGGGAGCTGTTTTTT.

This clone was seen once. The CDR3 spells CASSVGGGSLDNEQFF. CDR3 nucleotide sequence: TGTGCCAGCAGCGTAGGCGGCGGGAGCTTAGACAATGAGCAGTTCTTC. The V and J genes are TRBV9 and TRBJ2-1, with 7 bases lining up with TRBD2. The CDR3 is 16 amino acids. After removal of 0 bases from V and 5 bases from J, the junction contained 8 bases not matched to a gene. Germline V CDR1 and CDR2: SGDLS, YYNGEE.

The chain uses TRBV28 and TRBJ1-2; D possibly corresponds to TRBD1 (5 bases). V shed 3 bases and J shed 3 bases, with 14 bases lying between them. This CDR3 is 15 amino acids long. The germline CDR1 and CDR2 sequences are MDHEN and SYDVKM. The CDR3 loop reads CASSLGQGWDYGYTF. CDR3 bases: TGTGCCAGCAGTTTGGGGCAGGGATGGGACTATGGCTACACCTTC.

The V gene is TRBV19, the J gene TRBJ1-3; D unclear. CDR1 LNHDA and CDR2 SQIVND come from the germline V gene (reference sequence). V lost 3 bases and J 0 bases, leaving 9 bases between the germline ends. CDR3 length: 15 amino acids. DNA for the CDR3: TGTGCCAGTAGTATTGGCCGATACTCTGGAAACACCATATATTTT. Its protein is CASSIGRYSGNTIYF.

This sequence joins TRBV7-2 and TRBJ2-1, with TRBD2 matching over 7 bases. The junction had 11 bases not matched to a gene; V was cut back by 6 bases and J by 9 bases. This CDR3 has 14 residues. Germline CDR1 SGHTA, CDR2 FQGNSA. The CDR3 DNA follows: TGTGCCAGCAGAGAAATAGCGGGTTCGAGTGAGCAGTTCTTC. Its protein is CASREIAGSSEQFF.

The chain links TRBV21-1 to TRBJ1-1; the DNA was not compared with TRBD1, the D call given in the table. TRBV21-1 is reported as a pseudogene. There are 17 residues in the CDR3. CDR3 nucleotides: TGTGCCAGCAGACCCGGACAGGGGATAACTCGGAACACTGAAGCTTTCTTT. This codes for CASRPGQGITRNTEAFF.

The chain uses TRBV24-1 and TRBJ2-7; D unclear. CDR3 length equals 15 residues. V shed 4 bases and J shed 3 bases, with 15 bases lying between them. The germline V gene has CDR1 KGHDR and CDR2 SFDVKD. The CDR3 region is CATSDPGKAGYEQYF. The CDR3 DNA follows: TGTGCCACCAGTGACCCTGGCAAGGCAGGCTACGAGCAGTACTTC.

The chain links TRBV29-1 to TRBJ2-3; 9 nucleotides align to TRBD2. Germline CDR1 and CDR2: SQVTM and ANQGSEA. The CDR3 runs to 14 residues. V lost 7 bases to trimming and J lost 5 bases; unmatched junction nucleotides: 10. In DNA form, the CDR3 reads TGCAGCGCCGAGCGGGGGGAGGGGGTAGATACGCAGTATTTT. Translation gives CSAERGEGVDTQYF.

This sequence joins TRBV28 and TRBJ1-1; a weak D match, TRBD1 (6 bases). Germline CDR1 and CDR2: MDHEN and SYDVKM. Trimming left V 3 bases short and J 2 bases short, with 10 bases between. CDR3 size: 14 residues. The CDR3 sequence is CASSLRGGNTEAFF. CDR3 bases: TGTGCCAGCAGTTTGAGGGGGGGAAACACTGAAGCTTTCTTT.

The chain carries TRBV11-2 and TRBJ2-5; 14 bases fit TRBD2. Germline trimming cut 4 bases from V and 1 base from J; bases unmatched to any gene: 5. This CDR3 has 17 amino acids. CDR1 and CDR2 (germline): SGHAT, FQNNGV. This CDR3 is CASSSGLAGAIQETQYF. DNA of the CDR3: TGTGCCAGCAGCTCGGGACTAGCGGGGGCTATCCAAGAGACCCAGTACTTC.

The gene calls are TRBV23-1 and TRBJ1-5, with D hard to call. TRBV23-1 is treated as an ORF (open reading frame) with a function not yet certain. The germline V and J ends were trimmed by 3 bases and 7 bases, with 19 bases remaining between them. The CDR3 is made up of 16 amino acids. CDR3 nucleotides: TGCGCCAGCAGTCACTCCGCGGCCGGGCTCCGGCAGCCCCAGCATTTT. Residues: CASSHSAAGLRQPQHF.

CDR3: CASSLGVMNTEAFF. For the CDR3, the DNA is TGTGCCAGCAGTTTGGGGGTTATGAACACTGAAGCTTTCTTT. The V gene is TRBV27, the J gene TRBJ1-1; D is possibly TRBD1 (5 bases). Looked up from germline, CDR1 is MNHEY and CDR2 is SMNVEV (reference sequence). The V end was cut by 3 bases, the J end by 0 bases, with 8 bases between. The CDR3 runs to 14 residues.

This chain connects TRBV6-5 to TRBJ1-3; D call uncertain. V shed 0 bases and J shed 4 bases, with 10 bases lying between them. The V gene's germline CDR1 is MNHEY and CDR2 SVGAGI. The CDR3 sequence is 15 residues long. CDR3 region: CASSYSVGSGNTIYF. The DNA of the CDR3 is TGTGCCAGCAGTTACTCAGTAGGGAGCGGAAACACCATATATTTT.

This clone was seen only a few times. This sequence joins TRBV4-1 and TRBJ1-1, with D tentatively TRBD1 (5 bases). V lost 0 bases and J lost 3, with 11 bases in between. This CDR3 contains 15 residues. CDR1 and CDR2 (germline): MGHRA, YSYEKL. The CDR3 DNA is TGCGCCAGCAGCCAAGATCTGCAGGGCTACACTGAAGCTTTCTTT. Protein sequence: CASSQDLQGYTEAFF.

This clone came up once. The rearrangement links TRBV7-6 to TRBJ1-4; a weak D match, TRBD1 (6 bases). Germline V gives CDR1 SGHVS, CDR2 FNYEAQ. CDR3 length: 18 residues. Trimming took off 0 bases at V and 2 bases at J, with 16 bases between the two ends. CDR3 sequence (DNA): TGTGCCAGCAGCTTAGCGTGGGCCGGGACAAGGACTAATGAAAAACTGTTTTTT. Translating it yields CASSLAWAGTRTNEKLFF. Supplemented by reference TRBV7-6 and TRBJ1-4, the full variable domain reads GAGVSQSPRYKVTKRGQDVALRCDPISGHVSLYWYRQALGQGPEFLTYFNYEAQQDKSGLPNDRFSAERPEGSISTLTIQRTEQRDSAMYRCASSLAWAGTRTNEKLFFGSGTQLSVL.

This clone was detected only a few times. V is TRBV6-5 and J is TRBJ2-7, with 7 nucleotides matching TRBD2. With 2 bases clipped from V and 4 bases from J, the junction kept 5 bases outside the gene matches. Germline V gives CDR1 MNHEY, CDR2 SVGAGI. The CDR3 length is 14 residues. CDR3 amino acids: CASSYDGRLYEQYF. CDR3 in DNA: TGTGCCAGCAGTTACGACGGGAGGCTATACGAGCAGTACTTC.

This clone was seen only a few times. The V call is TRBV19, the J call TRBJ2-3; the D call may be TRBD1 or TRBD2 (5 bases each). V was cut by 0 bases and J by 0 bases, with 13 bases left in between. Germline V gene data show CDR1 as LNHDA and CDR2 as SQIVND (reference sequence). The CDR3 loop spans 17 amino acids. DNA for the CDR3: TGTGCCAGTAGTATAGATGGGGACCTTTTAAGCACAGATACGCAGTATTTT. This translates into CASSIDGDLLSTDTQYF.

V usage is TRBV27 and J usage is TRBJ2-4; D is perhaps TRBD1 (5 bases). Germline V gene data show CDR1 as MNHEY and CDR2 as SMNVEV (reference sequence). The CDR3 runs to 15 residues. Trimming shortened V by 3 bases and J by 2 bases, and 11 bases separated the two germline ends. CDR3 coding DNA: TGTGCCAGCAGTTTCAAGACAGTTACCAAAAACATTCAGTACTTC. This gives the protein CASSFKTVTKNIQYF.

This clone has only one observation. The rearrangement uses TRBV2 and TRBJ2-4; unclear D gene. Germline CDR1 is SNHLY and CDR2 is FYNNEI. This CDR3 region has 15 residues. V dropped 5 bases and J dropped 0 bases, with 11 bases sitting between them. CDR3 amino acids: CASSWNIGAKNIQYF. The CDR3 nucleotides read TGTGCCAGCAGTTGGAACATCGGAGCCAAAAACATTCAGTACTTC.

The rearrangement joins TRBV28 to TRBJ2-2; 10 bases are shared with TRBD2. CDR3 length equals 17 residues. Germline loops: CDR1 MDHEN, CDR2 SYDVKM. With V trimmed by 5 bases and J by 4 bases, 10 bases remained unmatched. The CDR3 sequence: CASSPPAVAGGTGELFF. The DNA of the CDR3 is TGTGCCAGCAGTCCCCCCGCGGTAGCGGGAGGCACCGGGGAGCTGTTTTTT.

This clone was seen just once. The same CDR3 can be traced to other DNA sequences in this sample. This chain's CDR3 is CASSRGEVRAIQYF. The CDR3, as DNA: TGTGCCAGCAGCCGCGGTGAGGTGCGAGCCATTCAGTACTTC. The V gene is TRBV3-1 (or the pseudogene TRBV3-2), the J gene TRBJ2-4, with D unresolved. Deletions cut 4 bases from V and 9 bases from J, with 16 bases between. The CDR3 spans 14 residues. Germline V gene data show CDR1 as LGHDT and CDR2 as YNNKEL (reference sequence).

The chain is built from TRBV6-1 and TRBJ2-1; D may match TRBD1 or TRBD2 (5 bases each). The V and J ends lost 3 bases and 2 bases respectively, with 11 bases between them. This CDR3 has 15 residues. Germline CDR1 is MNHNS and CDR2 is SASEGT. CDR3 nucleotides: TGTGCCAGCAGTGAGGGGCTAGCTGCCTACAATGAGCAGTTCTTC. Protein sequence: CASSEGLAAYNEQFF.